Listed here is a single TCR beta chain. Its specificity is unknown. These data come from a study of shared clonotypes between healthy human individuals. Across the whole study: Per donor, three plates held CD4 naive cells, three held CD4 memory, two held CD8 naive and one held CD8 memory. Study findings and constraints: Memory subsets generally showed smaller estimated richness than naive subsets did.

Donors, healthy HIV-negative adults, lacked recent acute infections or vaccinations. Sequencing used immunoSEQ multiplex PCR; TCRdb keeps in-frame clones, though not all of them. Counted here are nearly 750,000 clones, 72% occurring once; the ten biggest clones make up more than 1.5%. Germline V gives CDR1 LNHNV, CDR2 YYDKDF (reference sequence). This CDR3 has 13 amino acids. V lost 0 bases, J lost 4 bases, and 6 bases lay in between. The rearrangement links TRBV15 to TRBJ1-1; D ambiguous. This TCR was sampled from a woman aged 25 to 39 in good health. The specimen sequenced was memory CD4+ T cells sorted from blood. Stated subset: CD45RA-negative fraction. The CDR3 DNA reads TGTGCCACCAGCAGAGATATCACCACTGAAGCTTTCTTT. It translates to CATSRDITTEAFF.